This paragraph covers one T cell receptor (beta chain) sequence. This sample is drawn from a study of shared T cell receptors in the human thymus. From germline, CDR1 is SEHNR and CDR2 FQNEAQ (reference sequence). The V gene end was trimmed by 3 bases and the J gene end by 0 bases; junction bases not matched to a gene: 11. This CDR3 has 18 amino acids. Here immunoSEQ multiplex PCR was the method, and the copy in TCRdb shows in-frame clones only, minus some. The sample contains hundreds of thousands of clones, approximately 87% of which appear only once. This sample also appeared in a second study, on human thymus T cells. That paper adds: The sample donors, healthy Finnish infants, were having corrective surgery for congenital heart defects. Corrective cardiac operations yielded the resected thymus tissue. Biased V and J segment usage appeared in thymus and peripheral blood. Related research found strongly overlapping thymic repertoires in unrelated individuals.

The sequenced material came from thymocytes. This rearrangement joins TRBV7-9 to TRBJ2-1; TRBD1 aligns across 7 bases. The TCR was taken from a boy under two years old with a congenital heart defect. The CDR3 here is CASSFPHRGESSYNEQFF. For the CDR3, the DNA is TGTGCCAGCAGCTTCCCGCACAGGGGTGAGAGCTCCTACAATGAGCAGTTCTTC.